The 13 T cell receptor beta chains below come from one sample, sequenced in a study of cytomegalovirus exposure and HLA in healthy donors. PCR primers comprised 60 Vbeta and 13 Jbeta primers. Libraries were prepared by immunoSEQ multiplex PCR; TCRdb keeps only in-frame clonotypes and omits some of them. The sample yields about 160,000 clones, more than 70% seen once. What was sequenced was PBMCs. The source of these receptors is a man in his fifties or sixties in good health and CMV-seronegative.

This chain uses TRBV30 with TRBJ2-2; D unclear. Trimming stripped 1 base from V and 1 base from J, with 13 bases between. CDR3 length: 16 amino acids. Germline loops: CDR1 GTSNPN, CDR2 SVGIG (reference sequence). CDR3 nucleotides: TGTGCCTGGAGTGACCCTCTTAGACAGAACACCGGGGAGCTGTTTTTT. It yields the protein CAWSDPLRQNTGELFF.

V usage is TRBV5-1 and J usage is TRBJ2-7, with TRBD1 matching over 8 bases. CDR3 length: 13 amino acids. J lost 5 bases, V lost 0 bases, and 1 base had no gene match. Germline CDR1 is SGHRS and CDR2 is YFSETQ. CDR3 DNA: TGCGCCAGCAGCTTGGGACAGGGGAACGAGCAGTACTTC. It specifies CASSLGQGNEQYF.

The chain is built from TRBV7-9 and TRBJ2-5, with a possible D match to TRBD2 (7 bases). The germline V and J ends were trimmed by 5 bases and 4 bases, with 17 bases remaining between them. The CDR3 runs 15 residues. Germline values: CDR1 SEHNR, CDR2 FQNEAQ (reference sequence). The chain's CDR3 is CASSTEGGAGETQYF. The CDR3 DNA reads TGTGCCAGCAGCACCGAGGGGGGGGCCGGAGAGACCCAGTACTTC. The whole variable domain, filled in from reference TRBV7-9 and TRBJ2-5, reads DTGVSQNPRHKITKRGQNVTFRCDPISEHNRLYWYRQTLGQGPEFLTYFQNEAQLEKSRLLSDRFSAERPKGSFSTLEIQRTEQGDSAMYLCASSTEGGAGETQYFGPGTRLLVL.

This clone was counted between two and nine times. The rearrangement uses TRBV28 and TRBJ1-3; D may be TRBD1 (5 bases). The CDR3 contains 12 residues. The V end was cut by 6 bases, the J end by 12 bases, with 15 bases between. CDR1 MDHEN and CDR2 SYDVKM come from the germline V gene. CDR3 protein: CASSGTANFIYF. CDR3 in DNA: TGTGCCAGCAGCGGGACTGCGAATTTCATATATTTT.

This clone was detected a few times. V and J are TRBV9 and TRBJ1-6; possibly TRBD1 for D (6 bases). Trimming pared 3 bases from V and 7 bases from J, leaving 14 bases between. The CDR3 sequence is 15 residues long. The germline V gene encodes CDR1 SGDLS and CDR2 YYNGEE. The CDR3, as DNA: TGTGCCAGCAGCGCAGACGGACAGTACAATTCACCCCTCCACTTT. Protein sequence: CASSADGQYNSPLHF.

This rearrangement joins TRBV28 to TRBJ1-5, with D maybe TRBD1 (5 bases). Germline CDR1 and CDR2: MDHEN and SYDVKM. V gave up 8 bases and J gave up 3 bases, with 38 bases separating them. The CDR3 spans 22 residues. The CDR3, as DNA: TGTGCCAGCTCCCGTCCCCAGGGAAACTCCTTCTCCGGGGGGATTTACAATCAGCCCCAGCATTTT. Residues: CASSRPQGNSFSGGIYNQPQHF.

This rearrangement joins TRBV7-2 to TRBJ2-1, with 12 bases that match TRBD2. The CDR3 has 15 amino acids. Trimming removed 0 bases from V and 8 bases from J; junction bases left unmatched: 2. Germline loops: CDR1 SGHTA, CDR2 FQGNSA. CDR3 DNA: TGTGCCAGCAGCTTAGCGCTAGCGGGGGGGCATGAGCAGTTCTTC. It is translated as CASSLALAGGHEQFF.

This clone appeared a few times. The V and J genes are TRBV6-5 and TRBJ1-2; 8 positions match TRBD1. This CDR3 comprises 13 residues. CDR1 is MNHEY and CDR2 is SVGAGI in the germline V gene. V gave up 6 bases and J gave up 6 bases; unmatched junction bases: 6. DNA of the CDR3: TGTGCCAGCAGGTCACAGGGGGTGAATGGCTACACCTTC. Protein: CASRSQGVNGYTF.

The genes are TRBV29-1 and TRBJ1-1; 7 bases map to TRBD1. J lost 2 bases, V lost 6 bases, and 6 bases had no gene match. CDR3 size: 13 residues. From germline, CDR1 is SQVTM and CDR2 ANQGSEA. The CDR3 DNA follows: TGCAGCGTAGACAGGGCTTTCAACACTGAAGCTTTCTTT. Its protein product is CSVDRAFNTEAFF.

This rearrangement joins TRBV7-6 to TRBJ2-7, with a possible D match to TRBD2 (5 bases). Trimming shortened V by 1 base and J by 1 base, and 8 bases separated the two germline ends. CDR3 length: 14 amino acids. Germline-derived CDR1 and CDR2 are SGHVS and FNYEAQ. In DNA form, the CDR3 reads TGTGCCAGCAGCTTAGATCCGGGATCCTACGAGCAGTACTTC. It is translated as CASSLDPGSYEQYF. Complete variable domain (other parts from reference TRBV7-6 and TRBJ2-7): GAGVSQSPRYKVTKRGQDVALRCDPISGHVSLYWYRQALGQGPEFLTYFNYEAQQDKSGLPNDRFSAERPEGSISTLTIQRTEQRDSAMYRCASSLDPGSYEQYFGPGTRLTVT.

The chain joins TRBV5-1 to TRBJ2-2; a weak D match, TRBD1 (5 bases). The CDR3 consists of 16 residues. The V gene's germline CDR1 is SGHRS and CDR2 YFSETQ. V was pared by 4 bases and J by 3 bases, with 16 bases between. In DNA form, the CDR3 reads TGCGCCAGCAGCCCTAGGGGCGTGAGGTACACCGGGGAGCTGTTTTTT. It yields the protein CASSPRGVRYTGELFF.

The V call is TRBV7-2, the J call TRBJ2-2; TRBD2 might be the D (6 bases). This CDR3 spans 16 amino acids. The germline gives CDR1 SGHTA, CDR2 FQGNSA. V was clipped by 2 bases and J by 3 bases, with 13 bases between them. The CDR3 sequence is CASSLLGSSDTGELFF. The CDR3 DNA sequence: TGTGCCAGCAGCTTACTCGGGAGCTCGGACACCGGGGAGCTGTTTTTT.

This clone was seen more than once but under ten times. The V call is TRBV7-8, the J call TRBJ1-4, with 9 bases identical to TRBD1. This CDR3 spans 16 amino acids. From germline, CDR1 is SGHVS and CDR2 FQNEAQ. With V trimmed by 2 bases and J by 7 bases, 8 bases remained unmatched. The CDR3 DNA is TGTGCCAGCAGCTTAAATTATGGGACAGGGATTGAAAAACTGTTTTTT. It codes for CASSLNYGTGIEKLFF.